The 27 T cell receptor beta chains given below trace back to one sample, sequenced in a study of monozygotic twins with inflammatory bowel disease. With the 5' RACE reads reprocessed, TCRdb shows one record per CDR3 protein and no DNA. Recorded for this sample: some 90,000 distinct CDR3 sequences. The specimen was blood. The source of these receptors is a human donor with ulcerative colitis or Crohn's disease, or a healthy co-twin of an affected twin (not recorded which).

This chain connects TRBV12-3 or TRBV12-4 to TRBJ2-1; TCRdb indicates TRBD2, and absent DNA this call remains unverified. This CDR3 is 16 amino acids long. CDR3 sequence reads: CASSFFLGLPDNEQFF.

The chain uses TRBV5-1 and TRBJ2-3; TCRdb returns TRBD2, unconfirmable since there is no DNA. Germline CDR1 reads SGHRS; CDR2 reads YFSETQ. CDR3 length: 16 residues. CDR3 sequence reads: CASSRGLAASTDTQYF.

The chain uses TRBV7-9 and TRBJ2-1. The CDR3 has 11 amino acids. Germline V CDR1 and CDR2: SEHNR, FQNEAQ (reference sequence). CDR3 protein: CASGPYNEQFF. Variable domain in full (rest from reference TRBV7-9 and TRBJ2-1): DTGVSQNPRHKITKRGQNVTFRCDPISEHNRLYWYRQTLGQGPEFLTYFQNEAQLEKSRLLSDRFSAERPKGSFSTLEIQRTEQGDSAMYLCASGPYNEQFFGPGTRLTVL.

The chain uses TRBV18 and TRBJ1-5; absent DNA, TCRdb's TRBD1 call cannot be checked. Per the germline V gene, CDR1 is KGHSH and CDR2 is LQKENI. The CDR3 consists of 14 residues. CDR3 sequence: CATEEQGDNQPQHF.

The CDR3 protein is CATSRDSGDEQYF. The chain carries TRBV15 and TRBJ2-7; the D gene TCRdb calls, TRBD1, cannot be checked with no DNA. This CDR3 comprises 13 residues. CDR1 is LNHNV and CDR2 is YYDKDF in the germline V gene (reference sequence).

The chain employs TRBV19 and TRBJ2-7; the TRBD2 assignment by TCRdb is unverifiable without DNA. This CDR3 spans 13 amino acids. CDR1 and CDR2 (germline): LNHDA, SQIVND (reference sequence). The CDR3 here is CASSTRDWREQYF.

The chain recombines TRBV19 with TRBJ1-1; checking the TCRdb D call of TRBD1 is not possible without DNA. Germline V gives CDR1 LNHDA, CDR2 SQIVND (reference sequence). The CDR3 is 15 amino acids. The CDR3 sequence: CASSYKGTGNTEAFF. Using reference TRBV19 and TRBJ1-1 for the parts outside the CDR3, the full variable domain is DGGITQSPKYLFRKEGQNVTLSCEQNLNHDAMYWYRQDPGQGLRLIYYSQIVNDFQKGDIAEGYSVSREKKESFPLTVTSAQKNPTAFYLCASSYKGTGNTEAFFGQGTRLTVV.

V usage is TRBV5-4 and J usage is TRBJ1-2; TCRdb picks TRBD1, but there is no DNA to check that call. Germline values: CDR1 SGHNT, CDR2 YYREEE (reference sequence). There are 14 residues in the CDR3. The CDR3 region is CASSTGWGVHGYTF.

The rearrangement uses TRBV4-1 and TRBJ1-5. CDR3 length: 16 amino acids. Germline loops: CDR1 MGHRA, CDR2 YSYEKL. The CDR3 is CASSGWAGMGNQPQHF.

The J gene is TRBJ2-7, the V gene TRBV18. CDR3 size: 14 residues. Looked up from germline, CDR1 is KGHSH and CDR2 is LQKENI. The CDR3 sequence: CASHPPGQSYEQYF.

V and J are TRBV6-2 or TRBV6-3 and TRBJ1-1; TCRdb indicates TRBD1, and absent DNA this call remains unverified. There are 15 residues in the CDR3. Germline CDR1 and CDR2: MNHEY and SVGEGT. The CDR3 spells CASSYYRTGPPEAFF.

This chain links TRBV18 with TRBJ2-4; TCRdb's assignment of TRBD2 cannot be checked, as there is no DNA. The CDR3 consists of 17 residues. CDR1 and CDR2 from the germline V gene are KGHSH and LQKENI. The CDR3 loop reads CASSDGTSGGVQNIQYF.

This chain uses TRBV2 with TRBJ1-1. Germline V gene sequence: CDR1 SNHLY, CDR2 FYNNEI. The CDR3 totals 13 residues. CDR3 loop: CASSASGNTEAFF. Supplemented by reference TRBV2 and TRBJ1-1, the full variable domain reads EPEVTQTPSHQVTQMGQEVILRCVPISNHLYFYWYRQILGQKVEFLVSFYNNEISEKSEIFDDQFSVERPDGSNFTLKIRSTKLEDSAMYFCASSASGNTEAFFGQGTRLTVV.

The rearrangement joins TRBV6-2 or TRBV6-3 to TRBJ2-4. Germline V gene data show CDR1 as MNHEY and CDR2 as SVGEGT. The CDR3 totals 13 residues. The CDR3 spells CASSYDLPGYLYF.

The rearrangement joins TRBV3-1 to TRBJ1-1. Germline V CDR1 and CDR2: LGHDT, YNNKEL (reference sequence). The CDR3 has 16 amino acids. The CDR3 region is CASSQGLHMVNTEAFF.

The rearrangement uses TRBV5-4 and TRBJ2-3. Germline V gives CDR1 SGHNT, CDR2 YYREEE (reference sequence). The CDR3 totals 15 residues. This CDR3 is CASSKRSVRTDTQYF.

This chain connects TRBV7-9 to TRBJ2-3; with no DNA, the TCRdb D assignment of TRBD2 cannot be verified. The CDR3 is made up of 15 amino acids. The germline V gene encodes CDR1 SEHNR and CDR2 FQNEAQ (reference sequence). The CDR3 spells CASSDAGTSGMSQYF.

The chain uses TRBV6-5 and TRBJ1-5. Germline CDR1 is MNHEY and CDR2 is SVGAGI. The CDR3 is 11 amino acids. CDR3 residues: CASSYAGAQHF.

The rearrangement uses TRBV5-5 and TRBJ2-1; TCRdb returns TRBD1, unconfirmable since there is no DNA. This CDR3 is built from 14 residues. Germline loops: CDR1 SGHKS, CDR2 YYEKEE (reference sequence). CDR3 sequence: CASSWTGTANEQFF.

The rearrangement uses TRBV20-1 and TRBJ1-6; the TRBD1 assignment by TCRdb is unverifiable without DNA. The CDR3 covers 13 residues. Germline V gene data show CDR1 as DFQATT and CDR2 as SNEGSKA (reference sequence). The CDR3 sequence: CSATGPDNSPLHF.

The chain carries TRBV9 and TRBJ2-5. The CDR3 consists of 13 residues. The germline CDR1 and CDR2 sequences are SGDLS and YYNGEE. CDR3 region: CASSVAQQETQYF.

The rearrangement links TRBV12-3 or TRBV12-4 to TRBJ1-1. The CDR3 spans 13 residues. Here the CDR3 reads CASSPLRDTEAFF.

The chain combines TRBV20-1 with TRBJ2-1; TCRdb selects TRBD1, and the lack of DNA leaves this call unchecked. Germline loops: CDR1 DFQATT, CDR2 SNEGSKA (reference sequence). CDR3 size: 14 residues. CDR3 in amino acids: CSARMTGGYNEQFF.

The chain is built from TRBV7-3 and TRBJ2-5; the TCRdb D gene call, TRBD2, has no DNA to confirm it. The CDR3 runs 15 residues. CDR1 is SGHTA and CDR2 is FQGTGA in the germline V gene. CDR3 residues: CASSLGAGGQETQYF.

This sequence joins TRBV4-2 and TRBJ1-2; the TCRdb D gene call, TRBD1, has no DNA to confirm it. This CDR3 is 17 amino acids long. Germline V CDR1 and CDR2: LGHNA, YNFKEQ. CDR3 residues: CASSHPGQGNGGYGYTF.

This sequence joins TRBV5-1 and TRBJ1-1. The CDR3 length is 14 residues. The germline CDR1 and CDR2 sequences are SGHRS and YFSETQ. Here the CDR3 reads CASSLEEANTEAFF.

By frequency, this clonotype registers medium-sized (0.01 to 0.1%). The gene calls are TRBV12-3 or TRBV12-4 and TRBJ2-5. This CDR3 spans 13 amino acids. The CDR3 spells CASSQNRWETQYF.